These T cell receptor beta chains were read from a single sample in a study of T cells after yellow fever vaccination. TCRdb used MiXCR to reprocess the 5' RACE reads, holding one entry per CDR3 protein. Of 110,000 to 150,000 distinct CDR3 sequences listed, roughly 6.7% were seen once; the top ten hold under 0.7%. The sample consisted of CD4+ T cells sorted from PBMCs, taken 10 days after the yellow fever booster vaccination. These TCRs come from a man aged 25 to 40 who received the YFV17D yellow fever vaccine. Both conserved end residues are part of each CDR3.

v_call: TRBV5-1
j_call: TRBJ2-1
cdr3_aa: CASSSPRVGEQFF

v_call: TRBV4-3
j_call: TRBJ1-1
cdr3_aa: CASSQVGAWQEAFF

v_call: TRBV28
j_call: TRBJ1-3
cdr3_aa: CASSLVNHSGNTIYF

v_call: TRBV27
j_call: TRBJ1-2
cdr3_aa: CASSRQSYGYTF

v_call: TRBV5-1
j_call: TRBJ2-6
cdr3_aa: CASSLRRVTSGANVLTF

v_call: TRBV20-1
j_call: TRBJ1-1
cdr3_aa: CSAPRGGYTEAFF

v_call: TRBV19
j_call: TRBJ1-5
cdr3_aa: CASTRESNQPQHF

v_call: TRBV15
j_call: TRBJ1-2
cdr3_aa: CATSNSPGRGLLNYGYTF

v_call: TRBV24-1
j_call: TRBJ1-2
cdr3_aa: CATSGPGQSYGYTF

v_call: TRBV7-9
j_call: TRBJ1-5
cdr3_aa: CASSPRGDRNQPQHF

v_call: TRBV5-6
j_call: TRBJ2-4
cdr3_aa: CASVAGAGGIQYF

v_call: TRBV7-9
j_call: TRBJ2-7
cdr3_aa: CASSDRVSSYEQYF

v_call: TRBV20-1
j_call: TRBJ2-2
cdr3_aa: CSATERVGIGELFF

v_call: TRBV19
j_call: TRBJ2-2
cdr3_aa: CASSRVLTGELFF

v_call: TRBV7-2
j_call: TRBJ1-3
cdr3_aa: CASSLRGSGNTIYF

v_call: TRBV21-1
j_call: TRBJ2-1
cdr3_aa: CASSKPKPGLAAYNEQFF

v_call: TRBV6-2/TRBV6-3
j_call: TRBJ2-2
cdr3_aa: CASRVLNSGDFGGPNTGELFF

v_call: TRBV19
j_call: TRBJ2-3
cdr3_aa: CASKKPGGFTDTQYF

v_call: TRBV3-1
j_call: TRBJ2-1
cdr3_aa: CASSQDSSTRQFF

v_call: TRBV30
j_call: TRBJ2-5
cdr3_aa: CAWSALAGGETQYF

v_call: TRBV7-2
j_call: TRBJ2-1
cdr3_aa: CASSPVGVGEQFF

v_call: TRBV28
j_call: TRBJ2-3
cdr3_aa: CASGGWAGGADTQYF

v_call: TRBV7-8
j_call: TRBJ2-5
cdr3_aa: CASSRGQGGETQYF

v_call: TRBV7-9
j_call: TRBJ2-7
cdr3_aa: CASSLFGDSYEQYF

v_call: TRBV3-1
j_call: TRBJ2-7
cdr3_aa: CASSQDGDYPFSYEQYF

v_call: TRBV14
j_call: TRBJ2-2
cdr3_aa: CASRPQVGGELFF

v_call: TRBV20-1
j_call: TRBJ1-6
cdr3_aa: CSATIGPYNSPLHF

v_call: TRBV7-2
j_call: TRBJ2-2
cdr3_aa: CASSFGLAMTGELFF

v_call: TRBV6-5
j_call: TRBJ2-5
cdr3_aa: CASTPSGGLQETQYF

v_call: TRBV27
j_call: TRBJ1-2
cdr3_aa: CASSLRQGYGYTF

v_call: TRBV10-3
j_call: TRBJ2-1
cdr3_aa: CAISPDPGPGGEEQFF

v_call: TRBV12-3/TRBV12-4
j_call: TRBJ1-4
cdr3_aa: CASSSTGGFNEKLFF

v_call: TRBV10-2
j_call: TRBJ2-2
cdr3_aa: CASSRQPDGELFF

v_call: TRBV5-1
j_call: TRBJ2-2
cdr3_aa: CASSLDRTPGELFF

v_call: TRBV12-3/TRBV12-4
j_call: TRBJ1-1
cdr3_aa: CASRDGGTEAFF

v_call: TRBV11-2
j_call: TRBJ2-1
cdr3_aa: CASSLIRGYNEQFF

v_call: TRBV5-1
j_call: TRBJ2-3
cdr3_aa: CASSSRDSPTDTQYF

v_call: TRBV11-2
j_call: TRBJ2-1
cdr3_aa: CASSPLGVEEQFF

v_call: TRBV12-3/TRBV12-4
j_call: TRBJ1-2
cdr3_aa: CASRPGHYGYTF

v_call: TRBV20-1
j_call: TRBJ2-1
cdr3_aa: CSARDPGARLNEQFF

v_call: TRBV5-1
j_call: TRBJ2-1
cdr3_aa: CASSLRTSGYNEQFF

v_call: TRBV29-1
j_call: TRBJ2-2
cdr3_aa: CSVPFRGSGTGELFF

v_call: TRBV18
j_call: TRBJ2-7
cdr3_aa: CASSRDRVPYEQYF

v_call: TRBV15
j_call: TRBJ2-3
cdr3_aa: CATSKTTLGNTQYF

v_call: TRBV3-1
j_call: TRBJ2-7
cdr3_aa: CASSEDGQGTYEQYF

v_call: TRBV18
j_call: TRBJ2-7
cdr3_aa: CASSGSRYEQYF

v_call: TRBV12-3/TRBV12-4
j_call: TRBJ2-7
cdr3_aa: CASSPSLAGGGYEQYF

v_call: TRBV12-3/TRBV12-4
j_call: TRBJ2-7
cdr3_aa: CASTPGDFLGEQYF

v_call: TRBV11-3
j_call: TRBJ2-1
cdr3_aa: CASSVGRDYNEQFF

v_call: TRBV5-1
j_call: TRBJ2-1
cdr3_aa: CASSLHASDNEQFF

v_call: TRBV5-1
j_call: TRBJ2-2
cdr3_aa: CASSLSPLGVGELFF

v_call: TRBV13
j_call: TRBJ2-2
cdr3_aa: CASSLGQGGNGELFF

v_call: TRBV20-1
j_call: TRBJ2-3
cdr3_aa: CSARDRGLALGDTQYF

v_call: TRBV20-1
j_call: TRBJ2-3
cdr3_aa: CSAPSGRGSTDTQYF

v_call: TRBV5-1
j_call: TRBJ1-3
cdr3_aa: CASSLEAPGSGNTIYF

v_call: TRBV5-6
j_call: TRBJ2-1
cdr3_aa: CASSSSGTHLTGEQFF

v_call: TRBV20-1
j_call: TRBJ2-7
cdr3_aa: CSASVLADDYEQYF

v_call: TRBV7-9
j_call: TRBJ2-7
cdr3_aa: CASSWGTTAYEQYF

v_call: TRBV7-2
j_call: TRBJ2-2
cdr3_aa: CASSLAGHTGELFF

v_call: TRBV19
j_call: TRBJ2-2
cdr3_aa: CASRSGQPTGELFF